The next 5 T cell receptor beta chains were all read from a single sample in a study of T cell changes during pregnancy in multiple sclerosis. Measured with immunoSEQ multiplex PCR; TCRdb has only the in-frame clones, and not every one. The sample lists tens of thousands of clones; around 92% were seen once. Specimen: CD8+ T cells from peripheral blood mononuclear cells, collected in the third trimester of pregnancy. These receptors were collected from a female donor with multiple sclerosis, enrolled in a pregnancy study.

This clone occurred a few times. This sequence joins TRBV5-4 and TRBJ1-1; D is unresolved. CDR1 is SGHNT, CDR2 YYREEE, per germline (reference sequence). This CDR3 is 13 amino acids long. Trimming took 0 bases from V and 8 from J, leaving 11 bases between them. Here the CDR3 reads CASSLGGPPEAFF. DNA for the CDR3: TGTGCCAGCAGCTTGGGCGGGCCCCCAGAAGCTTTCTTT.

The chain joins TRBV11-3 to TRBJ2-2, with D possibly matching TRBD1 (6 bases). Trimming removed 5 bases at V and 6 bases at J, with 16 bases between. CDR3 length: 15 residues. The germline V gene has CDR1 SGHNT and CDR2 YENEEA. This CDR3 reads CASSQYRESAGELFF. CDR3 DNA sequence: TGTGCCAGCAGCCAGTACAGGGAGTCGGCCGGGGAGCTGTTTTTT. Variable domain in full (rest from reference TRBV11-3 and TRBJ2-2): EAGVVQSPRYKIIEKKQPVAFWCNPISGHNTLYWYLQNLGQGPELLIRYENEEAVDDSQLPKDRFSAERLKGVDSTLKIQPAELGDSAVYLCASSQYRESAGELFFGEGSRLTVL.

This chain links TRBV7-2 with TRBJ2-3; D perhaps matches TRBD2 (6 bases). Germline assignment: CDR1 SGHTA and CDR2 FQGNSA. The CDR3 is made up of 18 amino acids. Deletions cut 1 base from V and 2 bases from J, with 19 bases between. DNA for the CDR3: TGTGCCAGCAGCTTAGTAGGAGGGGTTCAAAATCCCACAGATACGCAGTATTTT. It specifies CASSLVGGVQNPTDTQYF.

This clone has a single count. The CDR3 loop reads CASSLTGREYTGELFF. CDR3 DNA sequence: TGTGCCAGTAGTCTAACGGGCAGGGAATACACCGGGGAGCTGTTTTTT. The rearrangement links TRBV19 to TRBJ2-2, with D perhaps TRBD1 (5 bases). In germline, CDR1 is LNHDA, CDR2 SQIVND (reference sequence). The CDR3 sequence is 16 residues long. Trimming took 5 bases from V and 3 from J, leaving 16 bases between them.

V is TRBV5-1 and J is TRBJ1-1; 7 bases agree with TRBD1. Germline values: CDR1 SGHRS, CDR2 YFSETQ. CDR3 length: 16 residues. V gave up 0 bases and J gave up 0 bases; unmatched junction bases: 5. CDR3 protein: CASSLGRGELNTEAFF. The CDR3 DNA reads TGCGCCAGCAGCTTGGGCAGGGGGGAGCTGAACACTGAAGCTTTCTTT. Looking up the rest from reference TRBV5-1 and TRBJ1-1 gives the full variable domain: KAGVTQTPRYLIKTRGQQVTLSCSPISGHRSVSWYQQTPGQGLQFLFEYFSETQRNKGNFPGRFSGRQFSNSRSEMNVSTLELGDSALYLCASSLGRGELNTEAFFGQGTRLTVV.